Presented here are 28 T cell receptor beta chains from one specimen sequenced in a study of CD8 T cells in ankylosing spondylitis. One entry per CDR3 protein, called by TCRdb with MiXCR from the 5' RACE reads. The data contain around 440,000 distinct CDR3 sequences, over 15% of them seen just once; the ten biggest clones take up 0.95% to 1.1%. Study findings and constraints: In ankylosing spondylitis blood, a motif of about 8 highly homologous TCR beta variants appeared characteristic.

Their cognate antigens are unknown. The material sequenced was blood, either unsorted or a sorted T cell fraction (not recorded which). All receptors derive from a male donor with ankylosing spondylitis.

The J gene is TRBJ2-1, the V gene TRBV2, with 9 bases lining up with TRBD2. The V and J ends lost 4 bases and 4 bases, in that order; junction bases with no gene match: 5. CDR3 length equals 15 residues. Germline CDR1 and CDR2: SNHLY and FYNNEI. The DNA for the CDR3 is TGTGCCAGCAGTGGAGCGGGGGGTATATACAATGAGCAGTTCTTC. This encodes CASSGAGGIYNEQFF. Full variable domain (remainder filled in from reference TRBV2 and TRBJ2-1): EPEVTQTPSHQVTQMGQEVILRCVPISNHLYFYWYRQILGQKVEFLVSFYNNEISEKSEIFDDQFSVERPDGSNFTLKIRSTKLEDSAMYFCASSGAGGIYNEQFFGPGTRLTVL.

This chain links TRBV28 with TRBJ1-4; perhaps TRBD1 as D (6 bases). CDR3 length: 15 residues. Germline lookup yields CDR1 MDHEN and CDR2 SYDVKM. The germline V and J ends were trimmed by 2 bases and 5 bases, with 12 bases remaining between them. The CDR3 sequence is CASSLRTVRNEKLFF. The CDR3 nucleotides are TGTGCCAGCAGTTTAAGGACAGTGAGAAATGAAAAACTGTTTTTT.

The chain is built from TRBV25-1 and TRBJ2-1; D possibly matches TRBD1 or TRBD2 (5 bases each). V gave up 4 bases and J gave up 2 bases, with 15 bases separating them. Germline values: CDR1 MGHDK, CDR2 SYGVNS. This CDR3 comprises 16 residues. CDR3 DNA sequence: TGTGCCAGCAGTGCGGTAGGGACCCGGACCTACAATGAGCAGTTCTTC. This codes for CASSAVGTRTYNEQFF.

The chain links TRBV5-1 to TRBJ2-3; D may be TRBD1 or TRBD2 (5 bases each). The CDR3 is 17 amino acids. Germline V gene lookup returns CDR1 SGHRS and CDR2 YFSETQ. Trimming stripped 4 bases from V and 0 bases from J, with 18 bases between. Here the CDR3 DNA reads TGCGCCAGCAGCCCTTTGGGATCTGGGGGTAGCACAGATACGCAGTATTTT. This translates into CASSPLGSGGSTDTQYF.

CDR3 nucleotides: TGCGCCAGCACGGATTACACCGAATATGGCTACACCTTC. Residues: CASTDYTEYGYTF. This chain connects TRBV5-1 to TRBJ1-2; D unclear. Looked up from germline, CDR1 is SGHRS and CDR2 is YFSETQ. The V and J ends lost 6 bases and 5 bases respectively, with 14 bases between them. The CDR3 has 13 amino acids.

This clonotype showed up many times. The genes are TRBV12-3 or TRBV12-4 and TRBJ1-3, with D maybe TRBD1 (5 bases). The CDR3 extends over 16 amino acids. Trimming took off 3 bases at V and 0 bases at J, with 12 bases between the two ends. The CDR3: CASSFRGRSSGNTIYF. CDR3 coding DNA: TGTGCCAGCAGTTTCCGGGGACGGAGCTCTGGAAACACCATATATTTT.

Many counts were recorded for this clonotype. The CDR3 DNA is TGTGCCAGCACCAATCCGGGATCCTCTATGAACACTGAAGCTTTCTTT. As protein: CASTNPGSSMNTEAFF. The V gene is TRBV12-3 or TRBV12-4, the J gene TRBJ1-1; D gene ambiguous. V was shortened by 7 bases and J by 0 bases, with 18 bases between the two germline ends. This CDR3 is built from 16 residues.

This rearrangement joins TRBV5-5 to TRBJ2-7, with D possibly matching TRBD2 (6 bases). This CDR3 contains 18 residues. V shed 1 base and J shed 3 bases, with 23 bases lying between them. The germline V gene encodes CDR1 SGHKS and CDR2 YYEKEE (reference sequence). The CDR3 nucleotides read TGTGCCAGCAGCTTGATGCTATATTCGGGACTTCATCTCTACGAGCAGTACTTC. As protein: CASSLMLYSGLHLYEQYF.

This clonotype occurred many times. This chain links TRBV5-5 with TRBJ2-1; 8 nucleotides line up with TRBD2. V lost 3 bases and J lost 7; bases outside the gene matches: 3. The CDR3 loop spans 13 amino acids. The V gene's germline CDR1 is SGHKS and CDR2 YYEKEE (reference sequence). CDR3 coding DNA: TGTGCCAGCAGCTACCCGGGAGGGAATGAGCAGTTCTTC. It encodes CASSYPGGNEQFF.

This clonotype has more than one count but fewer than ten. The chain links TRBV7-9 to TRBJ1-2; D is uncertain. CDR3 length: 14 amino acids. V lost 1 base and J lost 3, with 9 bases in between. The germline V gene has CDR1 SEHNR and CDR2 FQNEAQ (reference sequence). The CDR3 protein is CASSLGPQHYGYTF. The CDR3 DNA reads TGTGCCAGCAGCTTAGGCCCACAGCACTATGGCTACACCTTC.

This clonotype was recorded a few times. The chain joins TRBV24-1 to TRBJ2-1; TRBD1 might be the D (5 bases). The CDR3 extends over 13 amino acids. V gave up 6 bases and J gave up 7 bases, with 12 bases separating them. Germline V gene sequence: CDR1 KGHDR, CDR2 SFDVKD. In nucleotides, the CDR3 is TGTGCCACCAGTAAGGGGTGGGCGAATGAGCAGTTCTTC. This sequence encodes CATSKGWANEQFF.

V usage is TRBV11-3 and J usage is TRBJ1-1; maybe TRBD1 (6 bases). The CDR3 contains 16 residues. With 0 bases removed from V and 1 base from J, the gap between germline ends came to 12 bases. CDR1 is SGHNT, CDR2 YENEEA, per germline. The CDR3 nucleotides read TGTGCCAGCAGCTTAGATCCAACAGGGCCGAACACTGAAGCTTTCTTT. Protein: CASSLDPTGPNTEAFF.

This chain links TRBV12-3 or TRBV12-4 with TRBJ1-5; D is perhaps TRBD1 (5 bases). CDR3 length equals 15 residues. Deletions cut 7 bases from V and 5 bases from J, with 18 bases between. CDR3 in amino acids: CASTTSPGLHQPQHF. For the CDR3, the DNA is TGTGCCAGCACCACTTCCCCAGGGTTACATCAGCCCCAGCATTTT.

The gene calls are TRBV5-1 and TRBJ1-1, with D maybe TRBD1 (6 bases). CDR1 is SGHRS, CDR2 YFSETQ, per germline. The CDR3 totals 15 residues. V lost 0 bases and J lost 1, with 10 bases in between. CDR3 nucleotides: TGCGCCAGCAGCTTGGGGGGCAGGGGGAACACTGAAGCTTTCTTT. This sequence encodes CASSLGGRGNTEAFF.

V and J are TRBV28 and TRBJ2-7; 10 bases line up with TRBD1. From germline, CDR1 is MDHEN and CDR2 SYDVKM. This CDR3 is 15 amino acids long. J gave up 7 bases and V 6 bases, and 12 bases lay outside the gene matches. The CDR3 reads CASRSPGQGSGEQYF. The DNA of the CDR3 is TGTGCCAGCAGATCACCGGGACAGGGGTCTGGGGAGCAGTACTTC.

V is TRBV6-5 and J is TRBJ2-3; D is possibly TRBD2 (6 bases). The ends were cut back, 0 bases at V and 2 bases at J, with 18 bases in the middle. This CDR3 spans 18 amino acids. Germline CDR1 and CDR2: MNHEY and SVGAGI. This CDR3 is CASSYSLASAKYTDTQYF. CDR3 bases: TGTGCCAGCAGTTACTCGCTCGCTAGCGCTAAGTACACAGATACGCAGTATTTT.

Many counts were recorded for this clonotype. J is TRBJ1-5 and V is TRBV12-3 or TRBV12-4; 7 bases match TRBD1. The CDR3 extends over 14 amino acids. With 2 bases clipped from V and 5 bases from J, the junction kept 3 bases outside the gene matches. Written as DNA, the CDR3 is TGTGCCAGCAGTTTACGGGACAGACATCAGCCCCAGCATTTT. Encoded protein: CASSLRDRHQPQHF.

The table lists this clonotype with a few counts. This chain uses TRBV6-5 with TRBJ2-1, with D perhaps TRBD1 (5 bases). Germline V CDR1 and CDR2: MNHEY, SVGAGI. Between the trimmed V and J ends, which lost 2 bases and 6 bases, there was a span of 17 bases. The CDR3 loop spans 16 amino acids. CDR3 amino acids: CASSYKGSGRSNEQFF. The CDR3 DNA sequence: TGTGCCAGCAGTTACAAAGGGTCAGGGCGGTCCAATGAGCAGTTCTTC.

This clonotype was found many times. This rearrangement joins TRBV7-2 to TRBJ2-1; 9 nucleotides agree with TRBD2. The CDR3 runs 14 residues. Germline lookup yields CDR1 SGHTA and CDR2 FQGNSA. Trimming at V came to 5 bases and at J to 4 bases, leaving 3 bases not matched to a gene. CDR3 in amino acids: CASSPSGTYNEQFF. CDR3 sequence (DNA): TGTGCCAGCAGCCCTAGCGGGACTTACAATGAGCAGTTCTTC.

The chain carries TRBV18 and TRBJ2-2, with D perhaps assigned TRBD1 or TRBD2 (5 bases each). The V end lost 2 bases, the J end lost 0 bases, and 10 bases lay between the germline ends. This CDR3 has 16 residues. CDR1 and CDR2 from the germline V gene are KGHSH and LQKENI. CDR3 residues: CASSPRGASNTGELFF. The CDR3 nucleotides read TGTGCCAGCTCACCAAGAGGGGCCTCGAACACCGGGGAGCTGTTTTTT.

The gene calls are TRBV6-5 and TRBJ2-7; TRBD1 matches at 9 bases. The germline gives CDR1 MNHEY, CDR2 SVGAGI. The CDR3 runs to 16 residues. The V gene end was trimmed by 0 bases and the J gene end by 6 bases; junction bases not matched to a gene: 9. The CDR3 spells CASSYSIDRGYREQYF. The CDR3, as DNA: TGTGCCAGCAGTTACTCGATTGACAGGGGGTATCGCGAGCAGTACTTC.

This sequence joins TRBV6-1 and TRBJ1-6; D is uncertain. Per the germline V gene, CDR1 is MNHNS and CDR2 is SASEGT. V was trimmed by 7 bases and J by 7 bases, leaving 17 bases between them. The CDR3 length is 15 residues. This CDR3 reads CASNGGQFSNSPLHF. DNA for the CDR3: TGTGCCAGCAACGGCGGGCAGTTCAGCAATTCACCCCTCCACTTT.

The chain carries TRBV7-9 and TRBJ2-5, with D unresolved. Trimming left V 8 bases short and J 5 bases short, with 12 bases between. The CDR3 consists of 12 residues. In germline, CDR1 is SEHNR, CDR2 FQNEAQ (reference sequence). The CDR3 DNA sequence: TGTGCCAGCGGGTTGTTTGTCGAGACCCAGTACTTC. Translating it yields CASGLFVETQYF.

The chain links TRBV7-8 to TRBJ2-7; either TRBD1 or TRBD2 may fit D (5 bases each). The germline CDR1 and CDR2 sequences are SGHVS and FQNEAQ. V lost 7 bases and J lost 0, with 10 bases in between. The CDR3 length is 13 residues. The CDR3 reads CASTKGPSYEQYF. CDR3 DNA: TGTGCCAGCACCAAGGGACCCTCCTACGAGCAGTACTTC.

This chain links TRBV20-1 with TRBJ1-5; TRBD1 agrees at 10 bases. Germline V gene lookup returns CDR1 DFQATT and CDR2 SNEGSKA (reference sequence). V was pared by 5 bases and J by 3 bases, with 4 bases of the junction left unmatched. This CDR3 contains 14 residues. This CDR3 is CSALDRGPNQPQHF. The DNA of the CDR3 is TGCAGTGCTCTCGACAGGGGGCCCAATCAGCCCCAGCATTTT.

This clonotype appeared many times. The V and J genes are TRBV12-3 or TRBV12-4 and TRBJ1-6; D is perhaps TRBD1 (6 bases). The CDR3 covers 15 residues. Trimming cost V 4 bases and J 10 bases, with 17 bases left between them. CDR3 nucleotide sequence: TGTGCCAGCAGTTCAAGGACAGAGATCCGGTCACCCCTCCACTTT. It translates to CASSSRTEIRSPLHF.

There are a few counts of this clonotype. This rearrangement joins TRBV11-1 to TRBJ2-3; 8 bases match TRBD1. With V trimmed by 3 bases and J by 8 bases, 10 bases remained unmatched. Germline V gives CDR1 SGHAT, CDR2 FQDESV (reference sequence). The CDR3 covers 15 residues. Written as DNA, the CDR3 is TGTGCCAGCAGCTTGACAGGGGCCTCAACTGGTACGCAGTATTTT. It translates to CASSLTGASTGTQYF.

In this sample, this clonotype turned up a few times. The chain uses TRBV15 and TRBJ2-4; TRBD2 aligns across 8 bases. After removal of 1 base from V and 7 bases from J, the junction contained 6 bases not matched to a gene. Germline V CDR1 and CDR2: LNHNV, YYDKDF (reference sequence). There are 15 residues in the CDR3. The CDR3, as DNA: TGTGCCACCAGCAGAGCACGGGGGGGCGGTAACATTCAGTACTTC. It is translated as CATSRARGGGNIQYF.